These 23 T cell receptor beta chains came from one sample sequenced in a study of blood T cell repertoires in COVID-19. Produced via immunoSEQ multiplex PCR; TCRdb's table is partial and in-frame only. The sample has about 59,000 clones, 70% to 90% seen once. The material sequenced was peripheral blood. The receptors here all came from a man aged 60-69 years with active or convalescent COVID-19.

This sequence joins TRBV4-2 and TRBJ2-4; possible D gene TRBD1, 5 bases. Trimming pared 1 base from V and 8 bases from J, leaving 12 bases between. CDR3 length: 14 amino acids. Germline values: CDR1 LGHNA, CDR2 YNFKEQ. The CDR3 bases are TGTGCCAGCAGCCAAGGTCCTCAAGGGGACATTCAGTACTTC. It is translated as CASSQGPQGDIQYF.

This chain connects TRBV30 to TRBJ2-5; 8 nucleotides align to TRBD2. V lost 1 base and J lost 7; bases outside the gene matches: 8. The CDR3 extends over 14 amino acids. Per the germline V gene, CDR1 is GTSNPN and CDR2 is SVGIG (reference sequence). CDR3 in DNA: TGTGCCTGGAGTGGGGCGGGAGGCCGGGGGACCCAGTACTTC. Protein sequence: CAWSGAGGRGTQYF.

The chain links TRBV6-2 or TRBV6-3 to TRBJ1-1; TRBD1 matches 7 bases. Unmatched junction bases numbered 15, after V lost 7 bases and J lost 7 bases. This CDR3 is 15 amino acids long. Per germline, CDR1 MNHEY and CDR2 SVGEGT. The CDR3 is CASIPSGGYLIEAFF. CDR3 nucleotide sequence: TGTGCCAGCATCCCATCAGGGGGATATCTGATTGAAGCTTTCTTT.

The chain carries TRBV19 and TRBJ1-1, with a tentative D call TRBD1 (5 bases). Germline assignment: CDR1 LNHDA and CDR2 SQIVND (reference sequence). The CDR3 runs 13 residues. Trimming left V 8 bases short and J 0 bases short, with 10 bases between. The CDR3 is CASGLQVNTEAFF. The CDR3 coding sequence is TGTGCCAGTGGCCTACAGGTGAACACTGAAGCTTTCTTT.

The chain carries TRBV3-1 (or the pseudogene TRBV3-2) and TRBJ1-3; D uncertain. Germline CDR1 and CDR2: LGHDT and YNNKEL (reference sequence). Trimming removed 0 bases at V and 0 bases at J, with 18 bases between. The CDR3 is 19 amino acids. CDR3 protein: CASSQETLPGHPSGNTIYF. CDR3 in DNA: TGTGCCAGCAGCCAAGAAACCCTTCCAGGTCACCCCTCTGGAAACACCATATATTTT.

The chain carries TRBV9 and TRBJ2-3; unclear D gene. Between the trimmed V and J ends, which lost 4 bases and 0 bases, there was a span of 12 bases. CDR3 length: 15 amino acids. The germline CDR1 and CDR2 sequences are SGDLS and YYNGEE. The CDR3 region is CASSLLPSSTDTQYF. CDR3 sequence (DNA): TGTGCCAGCAGCCTACTACCTTCTAGCACAGATACGCAGTATTTT.

This clone occurred a few times. This chain uses TRBV5-6 with TRBJ1-1; no definite D call. The CDR3 is made up of 11 amino acids. The V end lost 6 bases, the J end lost 8 bases, and 11 bases lay between the germline ends. Germline V lookup: CDR1 SGHDT, CDR2 YYEEEE. This CDR3 reads CASTRGGEAFF. DNA of the CDR3: TGTGCCAGCACCCGGGGAGGGGAAGCTTTCTTT.

This chain links TRBV6-5 with TRBJ1-3, with 8 bases that match TRBD1. CDR1 and CDR2 (germline): MNHEY, SVGAGI. Unmatched junction bases numbered 9, after V lost 7 bases and J lost 7 bases. The CDR3 is 14 amino acids. CDR3 DNA sequence: TGTGCCAGCAAAGTCAGGGGGCGAGAGAACACCATATATTTT. Protein sequence: CASKVRGRENTIYF.

This chain uses TRBV19 with TRBJ2-1; 7 bases map to TRBD1. The V gene's germline CDR1 is LNHDA and CDR2 SQIVND (reference sequence). This CDR3 contains 14 residues. With V trimmed by 8 bases and J by 0 bases, 4 bases remained unmatched. CDR3 region: CASGDRVSYNEQFF. CDR3 sequence (DNA): TGTGCCAGTGGAGACAGGGTCTCCTACAATGAGCAGTTCTTC.

V gene TRBV6-5 combines with J gene TRBJ1-5, with D uncertain. Germline values: CDR1 MNHEY, CDR2 SVGAGI. The CDR3 extends over 14 amino acids. The V gene lost 6 bases and the J gene lost 0 bases, with 9 bases spanning the gap. CDR3 in amino acids: CASSPDSSNQPQHF. CDR3 DNA sequence: TGTGCCAGCAGCCCGGACTCTAGCAATCAGCCCCAGCATTTT.

The chain carries TRBV6-2 or TRBV6-3 and TRBJ2-7; 9 bases agree with TRBD1. This CDR3 comprises 14 residues. Germline V gives CDR1 MNHEY, CDR2 SVGEGT. V was clipped by 5 bases and J by 5 bases; unmatched bases: 7. The DNA for the CDR3 is TGTGCCAGCAGTCTCACAGGGGGCCAGGACGAGCAGTACTTC. This encodes CASSLTGGQDEQYF.

The chain recombines TRBV12-3 or TRBV12-4 with TRBJ2-3; D not certain. V dropped 5 bases and J dropped 7 bases, with 10 bases sitting between them. The CDR3 runs 12 residues. CDR3 loop: CASSATINTQYF. DNA of the CDR3: TGTGCCAGCAGTGCAACAATTAATACGCAGTATTTT.

V usage is TRBV4-1 and J usage is TRBJ1-4; D may be TRBD1 (6 bases). Trimming pared 0 bases from V and 7 bases from J, leaving 15 bases between. The CDR3 consists of 16 residues. Germline CDR1 reads MGHRA; CDR2 reads YSYEKL. This CDR3 reads CASSQDVVGGSEKLFF. CDR3 bases: TGCGCCAGCAGCCAAGATGTCGTAGGGGGTAGTGAAAAACTGTTTTTT.

This chain connects TRBV5-1 to TRBJ1-5; the D gene is possibly TRBD1 (5 bases). This CDR3 spans 16 amino acids. The V end was cut by 0 bases, the J end by 1 base, with 11 bases between. The germline gives CDR1 SGHRS, CDR2 YFSETQ. The chain's CDR3 is CASSLGSPGSNQPQHF. CDR3 in DNA: TGCGCCAGCAGCTTGGGATCACCAGGGAGCAATCAGCCCCAGCATTTT.

The chain joins TRBV7-2 to TRBJ1-4, with unresolved D. V was clipped by 6 bases and J by 0 bases, with 11 bases between them. This CDR3 has 15 residues. Germline values: CDR1 SGHTA, CDR2 FQGNSA. The CDR3 DNA follows: TGTGCCAGCAGGTTTTCCTTTTCAACTAATGAAAAACTGTTTTTT. Translating gives CASRFSFSTNEKLFF.

The chain combines TRBV5-8 with TRBJ1-5; possibly TRBD1 for D (5 bases). The V end was cut by 1 base, the J end by 2 bases, with 10 bases between. CDR1 and CDR2 from the germline V gene are SGHTS and YDEGEE. CDR3 length: 15 residues. The CDR3 is CASSLRGIGNQPQHF. The CDR3 bases are TGTGCCAGCAGCTTGAGGGGAATTGGCAATCAGCCCCAGCATTTT.

This clone was detected once. The gene calls are TRBV27 and TRBJ1-2; D is possibly TRBD1 (6 bases). V lost 5 bases, J lost 7 bases, and 17 bases lay in between. Germline CDR1 is MNHEY and CDR2 is SMNVEV (reference sequence). CDR3 size: 14 residues. CDR3 protein: CASSPQGQTRGYTF. The CDR3 DNA sequence: TGTGCCAGCAGTCCACAGGGTCAAACGCGTGGCTACACCTTC.

This clone was detected a few times. The chain carries TRBV4-2 and TRBJ2-1; 10 nucleotides agree with TRBD2. The CDR3 spans 18 residues. From germline, CDR1 is LGHNA and CDR2 YNFKEQ. The junction had 6 bases not matched to a gene; V was cut back by 1 base and J by 0 bases. In DNA form, the CDR3 reads TGTGCCAGCAGCCAAGCACTAGCGGGGCCCAGCTCCTACAATGAGCAGTTCTTC. It is translated as CASSQALAGPSSYNEQFF.

In its sample, this clone was seen a few times. In DNA form, the CDR3 reads TGTGCCAGCAGCCCCGGGGAGTTTGGCTACACCTTC. Its translation is CASSPGEFGYTF. The rearrangement uses TRBV7-8 and TRBJ1-2; D is uncertain. This CDR3 has 12 amino acids. Per the germline V gene, CDR1 is SGHVS and CDR2 is FQNEAQ. Between the trimmed V and J ends, which lost 5 bases and 7 bases, there was a span of 11 bases.

The rearrangement uses TRBV5-6 and TRBJ1-6; 7 bases agree with TRBD1. CDR3 length: 16 amino acids. V was clipped by 5 bases and J by 0 bases; unmatched bases: 5. Per the germline V gene, CDR1 is SGHDT and CDR2 is YYEEEE. In nucleotides, the CDR3 is TGTGCCAGCAGACAGGGGCCGCCCTCCTATAATTCACCCCTCCACTTT. Its protein product is CASRQGPPSYNSPLHF.

The gene calls are TRBV7-8 and TRBJ1-3; no clear D. Per the germline V gene, CDR1 is SGHVS and CDR2 is FQNEAQ. V was clipped by 2 bases and J by 3 bases, with 2 bases between them. This CDR3 has 12 amino acids. The CDR3 DNA reads as TGTGCCAGCAGCTTACTTGGAAACACCATATATTTT. The encoded protein is CASSLLGNTIYF.

This sequence joins TRBV18 and TRBJ1-2; 8 bases match TRBD1. CDR1 and CDR2 (germline): KGHSH, LQKENI. V shed 6 bases and J 4 bases; nucleotides not matched to a gene: 10. The CDR3 runs 15 residues. CDR3 residues: CASSEKRQGRYGYTF. The DNA of the CDR3 is TGTGCCAGCTCGGAGAAAAGACAGGGGCGCTATGGCTACACCTTC.

The CDR3 loop reads CASSPFPRGGLNQPQHF. CDR3 in DNA: TGTGCCAGCAGTCCATTCCCCCGTGGGGGCCTCAATCAGCCCCAGCATTTT. The rearrangement joins TRBV7-6 to TRBJ1-5, with D possibly matching TRBD1 (6 bases). The germline V gene encodes CDR1 SGHVS and CDR2 FNYEAQ. The V end lost 6 bases, the J end lost 3 bases, and 21 bases lay between the germline ends. This CDR3 region has 17 residues.